The present T cell receptor (beta chain) was sequenced within a study of blood T cell repertoires in COVID-19. This CDR3 is 14 amino acids long. The germline CDR1 and CDR2 sequences are LNHDA and SQIVND (reference sequence). V lost 5 bases, J lost 12 bases, and 13 bases stayed unmatched. The repertoire was sequenced with immunoSEQ multiplex PCR; TCRdb's copy has only in-frame clones and lacks some. The data hold approximately 300,000 clones, with over 80% observed a single time. This receptor was identified in a woman aged 45-59 years with COVID-19, enrolled during active disease. The sequenced material came from peripheral blood. The chain links TRBV19 to TRBJ1-2, with 9 positions matching TRBD1. CDR3 nucleotide sequence: TGTGCCAGTAGTTTCGACGGGACAGGGTATCTAGACACCTTC. It is translated as CASSFDGTGYLDTF.